This entry features one TCR beta chain sequence. Germline V lookup: CDR1 LNHDA, CDR2 SQIVND (reference sequence). Germline trimming cut 6 bases from V and 4 bases from J; bases unmatched to any gene: 11. This CDR3 contains 17 residues. The repertoire was sequenced with immunoSEQ multiplex PCR; TCRdb's copy has only in-frame clones and lacks some. Of 70,000 to 85,000 clones detected, 70% to 90% appear once; the ten largest clones hold about 14%. These data come from a study of blood T cell repertoires in COVID-19. This rearrangement joins TRBV19 to TRBJ2-2; TRBD2 matches at 10 bases. Specimen: peripheral blood. The source is a woman of 80 years or more with acute or convalescent COVID-19. CDR3 in amino acids: CASRRSGGATLTGELFF. The CDR3, as DNA: TGTGCCAGTAGGCGGAGCGGGGGGGCTACACTCACCGGGGAGCTGTTTTTT.